This T cell receptor (beta chain) was identified in a study of T cell clonality in common variable immunodeficiency. This clone was counted many times. Its antigen is unknown. The observed sequence ends 3 residues before the CDR3 terminus, with the missing tail filled in from the germline J gene. Heparinized whole blood, roughly 5 to 8.5 ml, came from each donor. Germline values: CDR1 SGHRS, CDR2 YFSETQ. J lost 10 bases, V lost 4 bases, and 4 bases had no gene match. The CDR3 loop spans 13 amino acids. Generated by immunoSEQ multiplex PCR, the TCRdb table keeps only in-frame clones and is missing some. The sample includes 30,000 to 35,000 clones, none of them occurring once. Study results and limitations: In common variable immunodeficiency, TCR beta chains reportedly carried fewer deletions and N-nucleotide insertions.

This rearrangement joins TRBV5-1 to TRBJ1-6; 8 nucleotides agree with TRBD1. This sequence was found in a human donor with common variable immunodeficiency. The sequenced sample was peripheral blood mononuclear cells. Here the CDR3 reads CASSGQGESPLHF. Incomplete CDR3 DNA: TGCGCCAGCAGCGGACAGGGTGAATCACCC.